A selection of T cell receptor beta chains follows, all from one sample in a study of T cells in Graves' hyperthyroidism and ophthalmopathy. From the multiplex PCR reads, TCRdb called clonotypes with MiXCR, one entry per CDR3 protein. Of 460,000 or so distinct CDR3 sequences listed, approximately 15% are singletons. Material for sequencing was blood. Source of these receptors: a woman between 18 and 29 years old with Graves' hyperthyroidism. Both conserved end residues are part of each CDR3. Fields, in order: clone size, V gene, D gene, J gene, CDR3 DNA, CDR3 protein. A D gene is named only where the DNA matches it firmly. A clone size is listed for some rows: how often the clone was seen (once, few, many), or a class if it is expanded.

size: few
V: TRBV10-3
D: TRBD1
J: TRBJ1-2
DNA: TGTGCCATCAGTGTATTAGGGGGCGCCGACTATGGCTACACCTTC
CDR3: CAISVLGGADYGYTF

size: .
V: TRBV11-2
D: TRBD1
J: TRBJ1-1
DNA: TGTGCCAGCAGCCCTGGACAGGTAATGAACACTGAAGCTTTCTTT
CDR3: CASSPGQVMNTEAFF

size: many
V: TRBV3-1
D: .
J: TRBJ1-5
DNA: TGTGCCAGCAGCCAGGAGTACAATCAGCCCCAGCATTTT
CDR3: CASSQEYNQPQHF

size: .
V: TRBV9
D: TRBD2
J: TRBJ2-5
DNA: TGTGCCAGCAGCCCGGGGACTAGCGGGAGAGGGGAGACCCAGTACTTC
CDR3: CASSPGTSGRGETQYF

size: many
V: TRBV6-1
D: TRBD1
J: TRBJ1-6
DNA: TGTGCCAGCAAAGCCGGGACAGGGGGTACGGGCTCACCCCTCCACTTT
CDR3: CASKAGTGGTGSPLHF

size: .
V: TRBV10-1
D: TRBD1
J: TRBJ2-5
DNA: TGCGCCAGCAGCGGGACAGCTCAAGAGACCCAGTACTTC
CDR3: CASSGTAQETQYF

size: many
V: TRBV6-1
D: .
J: TRBJ2-3
DNA: TGTGCCAGCAGTGCTATGGAGGGCACGGATACGCAGTATTTT
CDR3: CASSAMEGTDTQYF

size: many
V: TRBV27
D: .
J: TRBJ1-3
DNA: TGTGCCAGCAGACAAGACAGGTCCTCTGGAAACACCATATATTTT
CDR3: CASRQDRSSGNTIYF

size: many
V: TRBV9
D: TRBD1
J: TRBJ1-2
DNA: TGTGCCAGCAGCGACAGGGGTTCTGGTAACTATGGCTACACCTTC
CDR3: CASSDRGSGNYGYTF

size: .
V: TRBV5-1
D: .
J: TRBJ1-1
DNA: TGCGCCAGCAGCTTGTCCGGCCCTGAAGCTTTCTTT
CDR3: CASSLSGPEAFF

size: few
V: TRBV5-1
D: TRBD1
J: TRBJ1-1
DNA: TGCGCCAGCAGCCCTAGGGAGGGACAGGGGAACACTGAAGCTTTCTTT
CDR3: CASSPREGQGNTEAFF

size: many
V: TRBV2
D: TRBD2
J: TRBJ2-2
DNA: TGTGCCGTACCGGGACTAGCGGTCACCGGGGAGCTGTTTTTT
CDR3: CAVPGLAVTGELFF

size: many
V: TRBV12-3/TRBV12-4
D: TRBD2
J: TRBJ2-1
DNA: TGTGCCAGCAAGGGAACCGGACTAGCGAGAACTAAGCAGTTCTTC
CDR3: CASKGTGLARTKQFF

size: .
V: TRBV7-8
D: TRBD1
J: TRBJ2-3
DNA: TGTGCCAGCAGCACTACCACAGGGGATGCAGATACGCAGTATTTT
CDR3: CASSTTTGDADTQYF

size: many
V: TRBV30
D: TRBD1
J: TRBJ1-1
DNA: TGTGCCTGGAGGGACCTTAGGACAGGGGACGTTGAAGCTTTCTTT
CDR3: CAWRDLRTGDVEAFF

size: few
V: TRBV12-3/TRBV12-4
D: TRBD2
J: TRBJ2-1
DNA: TGTGCCAGCACGACTAGCGGCTACTACAATGAGCAGTTCTTC
CDR3: CASTTSGYYNEQFF

size: .
V: TRBV15
D: .
J: TRBJ2-3
DNA: TGTGCCACCAGCAGAGAAGGCAGGATCACAGATACGCAGTATTTT
CDR3: CATSREGRITDTQYF

size: .
V: TRBV10-2
D: .
J: TRBJ1-1
DNA: TGCGCCAGCAGTGACATAGGTGGGCCATACACTGAAGCTTTCTTT
CDR3: CASSDIGGPYTEAFF

size: many
V: TRBV6-5
D: TRBD1
J: TRBJ2-5
DNA: TGTGCCAGCAGTTACTCGATCCCAGGGGGGACCCAGTACTTC
CDR3: CASSYSIPGGTQYF

size: many
V: TRBV2
D: .
J: TRBJ2-5
DNA: TGTGCCAGCAAAAGAGAGACCCAGTACTTC
CDR3: CASKRETQYF

size: .
V: TRBV24-1
D: .
J: TRBJ1-1
DNA: TGTGCCACCAGGAGCGGGAACACTGAAGCTTTCTTT
CDR3: CATRSGNTEAFF

size: many
V: TRBV11-3
D: .
J: TRBJ2-1
DNA: TGTGCCAGCAGCTTCGAGGTGAATGAGCAGTTCTTC
CDR3: CASSFEVNEQFF

size: few
V: TRBV20-1
D: TRBD2
J: TRBJ2-2
DNA: TGCAGTGCCCAACCTTTAGGGACTAGCGGGATCGCGAACACCGGGGAGCTGTTTTTT
CDR3: CSAQPLGTSGIANTGELFF

size: .
V: TRBV12-3/TRBV12-4
D: .
J: TRBJ1-2
DNA: TGTGCCAGCAGTTGGGGGGGGGGACGTAACTATGGCTACACCTTC
CDR3: CASSWGGGRNYGYTF

size: many
V: TRBV12-5
D: TRBD2
J: TRBJ2-3
DNA: TGTGCTAGTGGTCCTGGACTAGCCGCAGATACGCAGTATTTT
CDR3: CASGPGLAADTQYF

size: many
V: TRBV2
D: TRBD1
J: TRBJ2-5
DNA: TGTGCCAGCACCTCCGGGACAGGGGGCGTCCCGTACTTC
CDR3: CASTSGTGGVPYF

size: few
V: TRBV19
D: .
J: TRBJ1-1
DNA: TGTGCCAGTAAGAGTACTGGGCTAGGCACTGAAGCTTTCTTT
CDR3: CASKSTGLGTEAFF

size: few
V: TRBV2
D: .
J: TRBJ2-6
DNA: TGTGCCAGCAGACCCGACAGTTACTCTGGGGCCAACGTCCTGACTTTC
CDR3: CASRPDSYSGANVLTF

size: few
V: TRBV27
D: TRBD1
J: TRBJ2-2
DNA: TGTGCCAGCACCCGACAGGGGGCCACCGGGGAGCTGTTTTTT
CDR3: CASTRQGATGELFF

size: .
V: TRBV5-8
D: TRBD1
J: TRBJ2-7
DNA: TGTGCCAGCAGTCCCGGGACAGTCCACGAGCAGTACTTC
CDR3: CASSPGTVHEQYF

size: many
V: TRBV3-1
D: .
J: TRBJ1-2
DNA: TGTGCCAGCAGCCAAGGGGTGGGGGACGGTGGTGGCTACACCTTC
CDR3: CASSQGVGDGGGYTF